This T cell receptor beta chain was obtained from a study of T-cell memory formation after mild COVID-19. Study-level background: Each donor largely had its own TCR clusters. Study results and caveats: Certain responding clones were present in pre-infection memory, suggesting participation of cross-reactive memory.

TCRdb processed the 5' RACE reads anew with MiXCR; each CDR3 protein has one entry. The profile shows over 120,000 distinct CDR3 sequences, around 27% of them singletons. About this clonotype itself: The antigen is unknown.

V was trimmed by 2 bases and J by 1 base, leaving 12 bases between them. The CDR3 totals 15 residues. Germline V gene data show CDR1 as MNHEY and CDR2 as SVGEGT. Sequencing was done on a sample of PBMCs or a T cell subset sorted from them (not recorded which). This sequence joins TRBV6-2 or TRBV6-3 and TRBJ2-7; D is uncertain. The TCR was taken from an adult woman who had mild COVID-19 (a few samples of this study predate the infection). Cell type and time point are not known. CDR3 DNA sequence: TGTGCCAGCAGTTACGCCCTAGGGAATTCCTACGAGCAGTACTTC. Protein: CASSYALGNSYEQYF.